This T cell receptor (beta chain) was obtained from a study of blood T cells in healthy people across ages. Study-level findings and limits: Reliance upon unsorted PBMCs precluded definitive naive versus antigen-experienced comparison. Per million T cells, TCR beta diversity dropped about linearly as age rose. Estimated diversity, derived from one million T cells, was regarded as an underestimate.

The table lists this clonotype with a few counts. The antigen remains undetermined. The germline V gene encodes CDR1 SQVTM and CDR2 ANQGSEA. CDR3 length: 17 residues. Trimming shortened V by 1 base and J by 1 base, and 17 bases separated the two germline ends. Through a sample-barcoded 5' primer and a J-beta primer mix, a second PCR was run for roughly 7 to 11 cycles. From each sample, at least 2.5 million paired-end reads containing CDR3 were obtained. Via MiXCR, TCRdb re-called the 5' RACE reads, giving one row per CDR3 protein. This table has about 800,000 distinct CDR3 sequences, roughly 50% appearing once.

The sample comprised blood. This chain connects TRBV29-1 to TRBJ2-1, with D perhaps being TRBD1 or TRBD2 (6 bases each). This clonotype was obtained from a man aged 30-40 years in good health. CDR3 in amino acids: CSVEGPRGALSYNEQFF. In DNA, the CDR3 is TGCAGCGTTGAAGGCCCGAGGGGGGCGTTGTCCTACAATGAGCAGTTCTTC.